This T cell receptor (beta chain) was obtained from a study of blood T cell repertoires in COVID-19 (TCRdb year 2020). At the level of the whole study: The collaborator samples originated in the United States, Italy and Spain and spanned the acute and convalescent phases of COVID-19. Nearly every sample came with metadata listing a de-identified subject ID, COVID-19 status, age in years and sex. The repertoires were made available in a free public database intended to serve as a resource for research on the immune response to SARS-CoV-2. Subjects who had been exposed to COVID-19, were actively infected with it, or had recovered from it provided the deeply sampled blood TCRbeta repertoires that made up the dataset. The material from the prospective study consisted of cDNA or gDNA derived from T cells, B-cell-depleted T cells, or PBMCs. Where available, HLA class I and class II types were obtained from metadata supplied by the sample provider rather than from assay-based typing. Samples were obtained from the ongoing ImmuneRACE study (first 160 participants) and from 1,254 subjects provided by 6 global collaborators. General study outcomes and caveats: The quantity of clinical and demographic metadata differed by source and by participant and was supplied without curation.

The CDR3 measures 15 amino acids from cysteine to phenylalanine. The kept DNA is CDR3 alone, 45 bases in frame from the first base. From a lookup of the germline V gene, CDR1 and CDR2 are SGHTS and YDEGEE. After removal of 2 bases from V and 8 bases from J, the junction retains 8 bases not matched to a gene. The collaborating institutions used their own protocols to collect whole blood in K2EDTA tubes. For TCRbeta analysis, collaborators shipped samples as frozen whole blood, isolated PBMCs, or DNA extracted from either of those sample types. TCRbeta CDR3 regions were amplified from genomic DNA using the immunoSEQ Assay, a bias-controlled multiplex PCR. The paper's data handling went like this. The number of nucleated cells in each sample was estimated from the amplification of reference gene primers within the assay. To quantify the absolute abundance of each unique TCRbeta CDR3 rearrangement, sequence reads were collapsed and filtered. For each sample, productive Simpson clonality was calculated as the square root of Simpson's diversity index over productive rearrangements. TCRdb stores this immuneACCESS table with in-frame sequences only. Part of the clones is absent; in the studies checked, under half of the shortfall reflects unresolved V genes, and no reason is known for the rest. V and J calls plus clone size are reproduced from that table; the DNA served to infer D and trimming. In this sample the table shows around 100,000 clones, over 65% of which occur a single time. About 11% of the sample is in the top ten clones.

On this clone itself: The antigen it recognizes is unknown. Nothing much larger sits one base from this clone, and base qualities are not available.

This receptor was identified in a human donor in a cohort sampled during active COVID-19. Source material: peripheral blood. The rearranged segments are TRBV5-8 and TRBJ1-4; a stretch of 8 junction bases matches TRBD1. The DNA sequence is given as TGTGCCAGCAGCTTCGACAGGGGCGGGGGCGAAAAACTGTTTTTT. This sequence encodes CASSFDRGGGEKLFF. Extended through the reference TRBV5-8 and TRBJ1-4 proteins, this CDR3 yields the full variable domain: EAGVTQSPTHLIKTRGQQATLRCSPISGHTSVYWYQQALGLGLQFLLWYDEGEERNRGNFPPRFSGRQFPNYSSELNVNALELEDSALYLCASSFDRGGGEKLFFGSGTQLSVL.